These 11 T cell receptor beta chains originate from one sample sequenced in a study of CD8+ T cells in alopecia areata. Isolated RNA was reverse transcribed into cDNA used as the sequencing template. The repertoire was sequenced with immunoSEQ multiplex PCR; TCRdb's copy has only in-frame clones and lacks some. The sample has 200,000 to 250,000 clones; roughly 56% are singletons. Treatment described: oral pan-JAK inhibitor, 5-10 mg twice daily. Source: CD4+ T cells sorted from blood, taken at week 4, from a patient treated with tofacitinib. The receptors were sampled from a human donor with alopecia areata.

The chain couples TRBV29-1 to TRBJ2-3, with TRBD1 as a possible D gene (6 bases). The CDR3 extends over 15 amino acids. The germline gives CDR1 SQVTM, CDR2 ANQGSEA. The ends were cut back, 0 bases at V and 5 bases at J, with 15 bases in the middle. DNA of the CDR3: TGCAGCGTTGAAGATTGGGACCAAGGGGGAGATACGCAGTATTTT. The encoded protein is CSVEDWDQGGDTQYF.

The CDR3, as DNA: TGTGCCTGGGCTCCCATCGGGAACACCGGGGAGCTGTTTTTT. Its protein product is CAWAPIGNTGELFF. This rearrangement joins TRBV30 to TRBJ2-2; D is undetermined. This CDR3 is built from 14 residues. Germline loops: CDR1 GTSNPN, CDR2 SVGIG (reference sequence). Between the trimmed V and J ends, which lost 5 bases and 1 base, there was a span of 11 bases.

The chain combines TRBV30 with TRBJ1-5; TRBD1 matches at 12 bases. V gave up 3 bases and J gave up 7 bases; unmatched junction bases: 13. This CDR3 has 17 amino acids. Looked up from germline, CDR1 is GTSNPN and CDR2 is SVGIG (reference sequence). CDR3 in amino acids: CAWSPGQGARSSQPQHF. The CDR3 DNA follows: TGTGCCTGGAGCCCGGGACAGGGGGCGCGGTCTTCCCAGCCCCAGCATTTT.

This CDR3 reads CASSSSGAEGYTF. The CDR3 region has the DNA TGTGCCAGCAGTTCGTCAGGGGCAGAGGGCTACACCTTC. V usage is TRBV2 and J usage is TRBJ1-2, with D tentatively TRBD1 (6 bases). The CDR3 runs to 13 residues. V was pared by 5 bases and J by 8 bases, with 15 bases between. Germline V gene data show CDR1 as SNHLY and CDR2 as FYNNEI.

CDR3 sequence: CASSLLGGYNEQFF. The CDR3 nucleotides read TGCGCCAGCAGCCTACTAGGGGGATACAATGAGCAGTTCTTC. The chain employs TRBV5-1 and TRBJ2-1; a possible D gene is TRBD1 (6 bases). Germline V lookup: CDR1 SGHRS, CDR2 YFSETQ. V was pared by 4 bases and J by 4 bases, with 12 bases between. This CDR3 has 14 amino acids.

V is TRBV29-1 and J is TRBJ2-1, with D perhaps being TRBD1 or TRBD2 (6 bases each). The germline V gene encodes CDR1 SQVTM and CDR2 ANQGSEA. The ends were cut back, 3 bases at V and 7 bases at J, with 19 bases in the middle. CDR3 length equals 15 residues. The CDR3 here is CSVDASAEGENEQFF. As DNA, the CDR3 is TGCAGCGTTGATGCTAGCGCTGAGGGGGAAAATGAGCAGTTCTTC.

A single count supports this clone. A read error may account for a junction end that differs from germline. The chain uses TRBV5-1 and TRBJ2-5; D remains unclear. CDR3 size: 14 residues. Germline V gene lookup returns CDR1 SGHRS and CDR2 YFSETQ. The CDR3 DNA reads TGCGCCAGCAGCTTGGGAGGCAACCATGAGACCCAGTACTTC. Translation: CASSLGGNHETQYF.

This sequence joins TRBV10-3 and TRBJ1-3; the match to TRBD1 covers 8 bases. The J segment lost 0 bases and the V segment lost 2 bases, leaving 3 bases of the junction unmatched. CDR1 and CDR2 from the germline V gene are ENHRY and SYGVKD. CDR3 length: 16 residues. This CDR3 is CAISEHRGDSGNTIYF. The CDR3 DNA sequence: TGTGCCATCAGTGAGCACAGGGGGGACTCTGGAAACACCATATATTTT.

This clone has just a few counts. The genes are TRBV7-3 and TRBJ2-1, with D possibly TRBD2 on 5 matching bases. The V and J ends lost 6 bases and 6 bases respectively, with 12 bases between them. The CDR3 is 13 residues long. Germline V CDR1 and CDR2: SGHTA, FQGTGA. DNA for the CDR3: TGTGCCAGCAGTAACGGGATGCGCAATGAGCAGTTCTTC. Its protein product is CASSNGMRNEQFF.

The gene calls are TRBV4-1 and TRBJ2-3; the D gene is possibly TRBD2 (6 bases). The CDR3 covers 13 residues. The germline gives CDR1 MGHRA, CDR2 YSYEKL. V lost 2 bases to trimming and J lost 7 bases, with 10 bases between them. CDR3 bases: TGCGCCAGCAGCCAATTGGGACTCAATACGCAGTATTTT. Its translation: CASSQLGLNTQYF.

The chain combines TRBV30 with TRBJ1-1, with D perhaps TRBD1 (6 bases). CDR1 is GTSNPN, CDR2 SVGIG, per germline (reference sequence). The CDR3 sequence is 12 residues long. The V gene lost 5 bases and the J gene lost 1 base, with 8 bases spanning the gap. The CDR3 sequence is CAWGQPNTEAFF. CDR3 in DNA: TGTGCCTGGGGACAGCCGAACACTGAAGCTTTCTTT.